The sequence of this T cell receptor beta chain was determined in a study of cytotoxic CD8 clonotypes in ibrutinib-treated CLL (dated by TCRdb to the early 2020s). About the study as a whole: The cohort was composed of 10 to 11 relapsed/refractory and approximately 14 treatment-naive patients; IGHV unmutated status was identified in 17 patients. Partial responses were observed in roughly 24 patients and complete responses in 2; after a median follow-up of 68 months, remission was maintained in 14 patients and progression was observed in about twelve. Response samples were taken after a median of 12 months on treatment, ranging from 6 to 36 months. An average of 255,043 productive templates and tens of thousands of productive rearrangements was obtained per sample. Longitudinal samples were available for 26 of the 86 trial participants. Cryopreserved peripheral blood mononuclear cells were collected before treatment, at response, and at either disease progression or sustained remission. Every remission and progressive disease sample was obtained while ibrutinib was still being received by the patients. What the work shows at the level of the full study, not this receptor alone: Public clonotypes were found to be uncommon and were observed to contract or remain stable during treatment; the increase in clonality was shown to reflect expansion of private clonotypes at ibrutinib response. Lymph node repertoires were not examined, and the timing of sampling was not matched between patients in sustained remission and those whose disease progressed. Clonality rose at ibrutinib response, remained stable during sustained remission, and dropped back toward baseline at progression. Baseline clonality was found to be higher than that of age-matched healthy donors and was strongly correlated with circulating CD8+ T-cell counts.

Interpreted using the paper, the time point label stands for: roughly 2 years on ibrutinib. For TCR beta library preparation, approximately 2 micrograms of genomic DNA were extracted from the cryopreserved PBMCs. Longitudinal blood samples from CLL patients on ibrutinib monotherapy underwent high-throughput TCR beta sequencing. The patients were enrolled in a single-center, open-label phase 2 trial of ibrutinib monotherapy. Each clonotype received, on average, roughly 9.6x coverage in deep resolution sequencing performed on a MiSeq, where the target depth lay between 1 in 1 million and 1 in 200,000 T cells. The immunoSEQ hsTCRB Kit was used to generate TCR beta libraries. Processing in the source paper ran as follows. Data were analyzed with ImmunoSEQ Data Assistant and ImmunoSEQ Analyzer, with V, D and J genes assigned per IMGT definitions. Clonality was computed as one minus normalized Shannon entropy of productive rearrangement frequencies, ranging from 0 to 1. Public clonotype analysis was restricted to overrepresented clonotypes comprising at least 0.05% of each patient's repertoire. Roughly 13 age-matched healthy donor repertoires from immuneACCESS served as clonality controls. Not all clones reach the TCRdb copy of this immuneACCESS table, which keeps in-frame sequences only. Checked studies attribute under half of the gap to unresolved V genes and leave the rest unexplained. V and J calls and clone size are those listed in that table; D and trimming were worked out from the DNA. This sample holds 200,000 to 250,000 clones; around 70% were observed only once. The ten largest clones take up less than 20% of the sample.

Concerning this clone itself: Its antigen remains undetermined. No clone much larger than this one lies a single base away; base qualities are absent.

CDR1 and CDR2 (SGHAT, FQNNGV) derive from the germline V gene. V and J lose 2 bases and 3 bases, and a span of 9 bases separates them. Taken from cysteine to phenylalanine, the CDR3 has 14 residues. Of the read, only the CDR3 DNA is kept; its 42 bases are in frame from base 1. This receptor was identified in a human donor with chronic lymphocytic leukemia. Here the chain combines TRBV11-2 and TRBJ2-3; the D segment cannot be called with confidence. Source: PBMCs, taken after 24 months of ibrutinib treatment. CDR3 sequence: CASSLPGRTDTQYF. In nucleotide form, the sequence is TGTGCCAGCAGCTTACCAGGTCGGACAGATACGCAGTATTTT. The CDR3, completed at both ends by the reference TRBV11-2 and TRBJ2-3 genes, gives the full variable domain EAGVAQSPRYKIIEKRQSVAFWCNPISGHATLYWYQQILGQGPKLLIQFQNNGVVDDSQLPKDRFSAERLKGVDSTLKIQPAKLEDSAVYLCASSLPGRTDTQYFGPGTRLTVL.